A single sample gave rise to the 19 T cell receptor beta chains below, sequenced in a study of cytomegalovirus exposure and HLA in healthy donors. This PCR relied on a set of 60 Vbeta primers and 13 Jbeta primers. Libraries were prepared by immunoSEQ multiplex PCR; TCRdb keeps only in-frame clonotypes and omits some of them. Of around 190,000 clones in the sample, around 79% were seen once. The specimen sequenced was PBMCs. The origin of the receptors is a woman aged 45 to 65 in good health and CMV-seronegative.

The rearrangement joins TRBV5-4 to TRBJ2-3; D is uncertain. Trimming stripped 2 bases from V and 0 bases from J, with 10 bases between. CDR3 length equals 15 residues. The germline CDR1 and CDR2 sequences are SGHNT and YYREEE (reference sequence). CDR3 nucleotides: TGTGCCAGCAGCTTACAGACCCGAAGCACAGATACGCAGTATTTT. Protein product: CASSLQTRSTDTQYF.

This clone was recorded once. The chain uses TRBV6-1 and TRBJ1-5, with D possibly being TRBD1 (5 bases). Trimming took 4 bases from V and 4 from J, leaving 17 bases between them. CDR3 length equals 16 residues. The germline gives CDR1 MNHNS, CDR2 SASEGT. CDR3 coding DNA: TGTGCCAGCAGTGCTGCCTCAGGGATCACGAATCAGCCCCAGCATTTT. This translates into CASSAASGITNQPQHF.

J is TRBJ1-5 and V is TRBV7-2; D remains ambiguous. CDR1 and CDR2 from the germline V gene are SGHTA and FQGNSA. CDR3 length: 13 amino acids. Trimming took 5 bases from V and 5 from J, leaving 10 bases between them. CDR3 in DNA: TGTGCCAGCAGCCTCAGCGCATATCAGCCCCAGCATTTT. It yields the protein CASSLSAYQPQHF.

The rearrangement links TRBV28 to TRBJ1-1; D is unclear. Looked up from germline, CDR1 is MDHEN and CDR2 is SYDVKM. This CDR3 has 12 amino acids. Trimming cost V 1 base and J 3 bases, with 3 bases left between them. The CDR3 protein is CASSLLYTEAFF. The CDR3 DNA reads TGTGCCAGCAGTTTATTATACACTGAAGCTTTCTTT.

Comment on this clone: The junction departs from the called germline gene at one end, perhaps through a read error. The chain couples TRBV7-7 to TRBJ2-1; D unresolved. Germline lookup yields CDR1 SSHAT and CDR2 FNYEAQ (reference sequence). The CDR3 sequence is 16 residues long. CDR3 DNA: TGTGCTAGCAGCTTAGGGTGGCGGCCTCCCTACAATGAGCAGTTCTTC. This encodes CASSLGWRPPYNEQFF.

The genes are TRBV27 and TRBJ1-5; D is possibly TRBD1 (6 bases). From germline, CDR1 is MNHEY and CDR2 SMNVEV (reference sequence). The CDR3 is 14 amino acids. Trimming shortened V by 8 bases and J by 3 bases, and 14 bases separated the two germline ends. The CDR3 DNA is TGTGCCAGCTCGCATGGGGGCTCCAATCAGCCCCAGCATTTT. Its translation: CASSHGGSNQPQHF.

This clone turned up a few times. This chain connects TRBV30 to TRBJ1-1; TRBD1 might be the D (5 bases). The V gene lost 2 bases and the J gene lost 4 bases, with 11 bases spanning the gap. Germline CDR1 is GTSNPN and CDR2 is SVGIG (reference sequence). The CDR3 contains 13 residues. CDR3 amino acids: CAWSSQGPTEAFF. The CDR3 DNA is TGTGCCTGGAGTTCCCAGGGCCCCACTGAAGCTTTCTTT.

Points on this clone: This CDR3 is also generated by other DNA sequences in the sample. The chain carries TRBV5-1 and TRBJ1-5; D might be TRBD1 (6 bases). The CDR3 has 13 amino acids. Germline lookup yields CDR1 SGHRS and CDR2 YFSETQ. Trimming cost V 2 bases and J 7 bases, with 10 bases left between them. The chain's CDR3 is CASSLQGRQPQHF. Here the CDR3 DNA reads TGCGCCAGCAGCTTACAGGGCAGGCAGCCCCAGCATTTT.

J is TRBJ2-2 and V is TRBV11-3; D is possibly TRBD2 (7 bases). Trimming left V 5 bases short and J 6 bases short, with 16 bases between. The CDR3 sequence is 15 residues long. The V gene's germline CDR1 is SGHNT and CDR2 YENEEA. CDR3 in amino acids: CASSPPGGRAGELFF. CDR3 DNA sequence: TGTGCCAGCAGCCCCCCCGGGGGGCGGGCCGGGGAGCTGTTTTTT.

This chain joins TRBV9 and TRBJ1-3; 7 positions agree with TRBD1. V lost 4 bases, J lost 0 bases, and 7 bases stayed unmatched. This CDR3 spans 16 amino acids. Germline values: CDR1 SGDLS, CDR2 YYNGEE. CDR3 nucleotide sequence: TGTGCCAGCAGCCCTACCGGGACAGTCTCTGGAAACACCATATATTTT. This gives the protein CASSPTGTVSGNTIYF.

This sequence joins TRBV11-3 and TRBJ2-2, with a weak D call TRBD1 (6 bases). The V end was cut by 1 base, the J end by 4 bases, with 7 bases between. The CDR3 spans 14 residues. From germline, CDR1 is SGHNT and CDR2 YENEEA. The CDR3 DNA is TGTGCCAGCAGCTTAGGGGGGCGCACCGGGGAGCTGTTTTTT. Protein: CASSLGGRTGELFF.

The chain joins TRBV28 to TRBJ1-4; D unclear. This CDR3 comprises 15 residues. In germline, CDR1 is MDHEN, CDR2 SYDVKM. Trimming pared 8 bases from V and 0 bases from J, leaving 13 bases between. CDR3 sequence reads: CASDPAAATNEKLFF. For the CDR3, the DNA is TGTGCCAGCGACCCCGCGGCAGCAACTAATGAAAAACTGTTTTTT.

This chain joins TRBV9 and TRBJ2-1; 8 bases map to TRBD2. V trimming: 4 bases; J trimming: 1 base; junction bases outside the gene matches: 10. The CDR3 is 17 residues long. The germline V gene encodes CDR1 SGDLS and CDR2 YYNGEE. In DNA form, the CDR3 reads TGTGCCAGCAGCCAAGGCACTAGCGGACTTTCCTACAATGAGCAGTTCTTC. This gives the protein CASSQGTSGLSYNEQFF.

This clone was seen a handful of times. The V gene is TRBV7-9, the J gene TRBJ1-1; 8 bases align to TRBD1. Germline lookup yields CDR1 SEHNR and CDR2 FQNEAQ (reference sequence). Trimming removed 5 bases from V and 5 bases from J; junction bases left unmatched: 10. CDR3 length equals 15 residues. The CDR3 reads CASSAGQESSTEAFF. CDR3 sequence (DNA): TGTGCCAGCAGCGCGGGACAGGAGAGTAGTACTGAAGCTTTCTTT.

Only a few counts were recorded for this clone. This rearrangement joins TRBV7-3 to TRBJ1-1; 9 bases are a match to TRBD1. Losses at the gene ends were 6 bases for V and 1 base for J; bases not matched to a gene: 3. Germline V gene sequence: CDR1 SGHTA, CDR2 FQGTGA. This CDR3 comprises 14 residues. CDR3 nucleotides: TGTGCCAGCAGGAGGGGACAGGGGAACACTGAAGCTTTCTTT. Protein sequence: CASRRGQGNTEAFF.

The rearrangement uses TRBV7-2 and TRBJ2-1, with 10 nucleotides matching TRBD2. This CDR3 is 15 amino acids long. Germline CDR1 SGHTA, CDR2 FQGNSA. J lost 6 bases, V lost 1 base, and 3 bases had no gene match. The CDR3 DNA reads as TGTGCCAGCAGCTTAGAGCGGGGGGGTTTCAATGAGCAGTTCTTC. Translating it yields CASSLERGGFNEQFF.

The rearrangement joins TRBV5-4 to TRBJ2-7; 9 nucleotides align to TRBD1. V shed 0 bases, J shed 6 bases, and the junction held 10 bases outside the gene matches. Germline loops: CDR1 SGHNT, CDR2 YYREEE (reference sequence). There are 16 residues in the CDR3. DNA for the CDR3: TGTGCCAGCAGCTTGGGGGTAGGGACAGGGTTTGTCGAGCAGTACTTC. Its translation: CASSLGVGTGFVEQYF.

The chain joins TRBV6-1 to TRBJ1-2; D remains ambiguous. CDR3 length: 15 residues. The ends were cut back, 0 bases at V and 4 bases at J, with 12 bases in the middle. Germline CDR1 MNHNS, CDR2 SASEGT. The CDR3, as DNA: TGTGCCAGCAGTGAAGCAGTAACAGCTCGCTATGGCTACACCTTC. This gives the protein CASSEAVTARYGYTF.

The chain couples TRBV20-1 to TRBJ2-1; D ambiguous. CDR1 DFQATT and CDR2 SNEGSKA come from the germline V gene (reference sequence). The V gene lost 5 bases and the J gene lost 4 bases, with 6 bases spanning the gap. The CDR3 runs to 11 residues. The CDR3 is CSAELYNEQFF. The CDR3 nucleotides read TGCAGTGCTGAACTTTACAATGAGCAGTTCTTC.